This T cell receptor beta chain was recorded in a study of blood T cell repertoires in COVID-19. TCRdb's copy holds only in-frame clones and misses some; the assay was immunoSEQ multiplex PCR. The table records around 220,000 clones, around 91% of them present only once. Everyone who took part was 18 to 89 years old, and they came from about two dozen US areas. The sample comprised PBMCs or T cells enriched from blood (not recorded which). The TCR sequence derives from a man aged 25-45 years who had been exposed to COVID-19.

The CDR3 bases are TGCGCCAGCAGCCAACCCCACGGACAGAACACCGGGGAGCTGTTTTTT. Amino acid sequence: CASSQPHGQNTGELFF. V is TRBV4-3 and J is TRBJ2-2; D possibly corresponds to TRBD1 (5 bases). CDR1 LGHNA and CDR2 YSLEER come from the germline V gene. There are 16 residues in the CDR3. The V end was cut by 2 bases, the J end by 1 base, with 11 bases between.